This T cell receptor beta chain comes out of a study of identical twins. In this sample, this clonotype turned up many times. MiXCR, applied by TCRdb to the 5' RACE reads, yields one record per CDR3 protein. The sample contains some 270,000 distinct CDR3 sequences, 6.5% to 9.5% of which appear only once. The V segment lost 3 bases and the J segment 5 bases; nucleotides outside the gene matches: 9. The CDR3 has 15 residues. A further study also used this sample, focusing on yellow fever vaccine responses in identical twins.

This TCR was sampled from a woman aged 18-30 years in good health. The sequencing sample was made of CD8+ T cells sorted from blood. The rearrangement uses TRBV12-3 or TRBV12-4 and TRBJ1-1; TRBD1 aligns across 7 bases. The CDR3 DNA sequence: TGTGCCAGCAGTTTTATGGAGGGGGCGAATACTGAAGCTTTCTTT. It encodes CASSFMEGANTEAFF.